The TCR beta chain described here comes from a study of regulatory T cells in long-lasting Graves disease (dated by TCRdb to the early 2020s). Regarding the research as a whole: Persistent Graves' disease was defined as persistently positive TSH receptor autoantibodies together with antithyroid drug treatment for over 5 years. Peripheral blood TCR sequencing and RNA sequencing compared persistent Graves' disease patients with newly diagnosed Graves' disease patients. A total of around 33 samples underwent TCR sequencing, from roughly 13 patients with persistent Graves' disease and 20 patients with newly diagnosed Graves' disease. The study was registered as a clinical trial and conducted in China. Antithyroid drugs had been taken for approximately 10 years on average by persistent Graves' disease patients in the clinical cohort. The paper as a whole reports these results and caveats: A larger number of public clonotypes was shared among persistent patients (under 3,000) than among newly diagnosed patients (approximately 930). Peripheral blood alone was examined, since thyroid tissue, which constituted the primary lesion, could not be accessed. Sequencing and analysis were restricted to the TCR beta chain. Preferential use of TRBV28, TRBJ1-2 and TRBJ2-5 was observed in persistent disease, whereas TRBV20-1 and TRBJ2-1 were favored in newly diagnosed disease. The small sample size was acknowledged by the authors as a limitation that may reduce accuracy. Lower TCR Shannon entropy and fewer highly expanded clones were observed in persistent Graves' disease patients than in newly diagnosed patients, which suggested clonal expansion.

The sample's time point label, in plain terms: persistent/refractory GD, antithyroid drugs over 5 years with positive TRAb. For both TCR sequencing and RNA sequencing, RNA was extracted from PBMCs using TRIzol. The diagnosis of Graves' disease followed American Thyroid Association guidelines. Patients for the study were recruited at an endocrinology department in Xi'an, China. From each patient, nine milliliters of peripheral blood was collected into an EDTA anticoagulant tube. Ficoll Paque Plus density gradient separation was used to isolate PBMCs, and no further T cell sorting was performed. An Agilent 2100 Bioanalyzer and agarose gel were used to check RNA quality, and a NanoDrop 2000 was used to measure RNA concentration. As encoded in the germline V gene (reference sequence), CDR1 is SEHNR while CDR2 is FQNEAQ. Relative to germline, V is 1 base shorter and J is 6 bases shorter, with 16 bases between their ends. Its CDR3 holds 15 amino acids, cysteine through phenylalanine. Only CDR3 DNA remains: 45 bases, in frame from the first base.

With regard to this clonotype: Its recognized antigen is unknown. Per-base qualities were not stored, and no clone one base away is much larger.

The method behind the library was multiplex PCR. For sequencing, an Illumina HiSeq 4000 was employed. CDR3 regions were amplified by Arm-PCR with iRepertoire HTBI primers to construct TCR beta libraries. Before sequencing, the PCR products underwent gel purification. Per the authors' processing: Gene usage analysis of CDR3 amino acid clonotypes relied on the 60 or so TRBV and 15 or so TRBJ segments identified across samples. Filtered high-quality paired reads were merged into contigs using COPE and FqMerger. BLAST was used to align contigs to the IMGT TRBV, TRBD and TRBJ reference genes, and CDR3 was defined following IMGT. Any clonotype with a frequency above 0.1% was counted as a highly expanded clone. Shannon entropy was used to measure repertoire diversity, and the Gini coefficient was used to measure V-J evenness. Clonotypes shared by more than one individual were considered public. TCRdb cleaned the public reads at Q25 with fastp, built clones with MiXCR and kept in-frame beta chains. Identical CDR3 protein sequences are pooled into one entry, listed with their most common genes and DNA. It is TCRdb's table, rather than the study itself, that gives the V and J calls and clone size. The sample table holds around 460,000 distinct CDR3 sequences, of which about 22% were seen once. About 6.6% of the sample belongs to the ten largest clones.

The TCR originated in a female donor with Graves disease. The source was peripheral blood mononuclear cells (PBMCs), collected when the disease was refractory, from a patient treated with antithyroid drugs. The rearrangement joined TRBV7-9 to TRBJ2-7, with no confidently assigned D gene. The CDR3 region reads CASSLGTNSAGEQYF. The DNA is TGTGCCAGCAGCTTAGGGACCAATTCGGCAGGCGAGCAGTACTTC.